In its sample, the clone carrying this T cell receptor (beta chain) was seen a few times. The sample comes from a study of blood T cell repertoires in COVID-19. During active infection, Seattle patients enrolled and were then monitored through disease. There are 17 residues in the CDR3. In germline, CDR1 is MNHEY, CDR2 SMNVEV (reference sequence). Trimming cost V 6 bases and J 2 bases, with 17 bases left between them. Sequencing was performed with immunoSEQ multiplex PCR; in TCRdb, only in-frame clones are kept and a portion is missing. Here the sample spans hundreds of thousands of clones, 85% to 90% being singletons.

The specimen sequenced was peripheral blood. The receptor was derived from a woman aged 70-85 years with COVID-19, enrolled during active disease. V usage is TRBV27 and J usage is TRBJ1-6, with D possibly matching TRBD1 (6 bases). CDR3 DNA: TGTGCCAGCAGGCCCGCGGGGGCTAGCACCTATAATTCACCCCTCCACTTT. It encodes CASRPAGASTYNSPLHF.